A selection of T cell receptor beta chains follows, all from one sample in a study of blood T cell repertoires in COVID-19. Assay used: immunoSEQ multiplex PCR; TCRdb lists only in-frame clones, some missing. In the table there are approximately 60,000 clones, 80% to 95% of which are singletons. Sequenced material: peripheral blood. The receptors originated from a man aged 65-85 years with active COVID-19. The CDR3 runs from the conserved cysteine through the conserved F or W. The order of the fields is V gene, D gene, J gene, clone size, CDR3 protein, CDR3 DNA. A D gene is named only where the DNA matches it firmly. The listing skips clone size in some rows; elsewhere it reads once, few, many or a size class.

V: TRBV3-1/TRBV3-2; D: TRBD1; J: TRBJ1-6; size: once; CDR3: CASSEGQANSPLHF; DNA: TGTGCCAGCAGCGAGGGACAGGCTAATTCACCCCTCCACTTT
V: TRBV5-8; D: TRBD1; J: TRBJ1-1; size: NA; CDR3: CASSLDRGWTEAFF; DNA: TGTGCCAGCAGCTTGGACAGGGGGTGGACTGAAGCTTTCTTT
V: TRBV18; D: TRBD2; J: TRBJ2-1; size: once; CDR3: CASSPPIGTSGDYNEQFF; DNA: TGTGCCAGCTCACCACCGATTGGGACTAGCGGCGACTACAATGAGCAGTTCTTC
V: TRBV24-1; D: TRBD1; J: TRBJ2-1; size: NA; CDR3: CATSDQGAKGGSNEQFF; DNA: TGTGCCACCAGTGATCAGGGGGCTAAAGGGGGTAGCAATGAGCAGTTCTTC
V: TRBV7-9; D: NA; J: TRBJ2-7; size: once; CDR3: CASSLAARHEQYF; DNA: TGTGCCAGCAGCTTAGCCGCGAGGCACGAGCAGTACTTC
V: TRBV7-8; D: TRBD1; J: TRBJ1-5; size: NA; CDR3: CASSLGGTGGQPQHF; DNA: TGTGCCAGCAGCTTAGGCGGGACAGGGGGACAGCCCCAGCATTTT
V: TRBV2; D: TRBD1; J: TRBJ2-7; size: few; CDR3: CASSEDRGPTYEQYF; DNA: TGTGCCAGCAGTGAGGACAGGGGACCAACCTACGAGCAGTACTTC
V: TRBV7-8; D: TRBD2; J: TRBJ2-1; size: NA; CDR3: CASSLAMSGGIPRNEQFF; DNA: TGTGCCAGCAGCTTAGCGATGAGCGGGGGGATACCACGAAATGAGCAGTTCTTC
V: TRBV5-1; D: TRBD1; J: TRBJ2-7; size: NA; CDR3: CASSLEGQSLYEQYF; DNA: TGCGCCAGCAGCTTGGAGGGACAGAGCCTCTACGAGCAGTACTTC
V: TRBV12-2; D: NA; J: TRBJ2-1; size: once; CDR3: CASRLCVVSFPIYNEQFF; DNA: TGTGCAAGTCGCTTATGCGTTGTTTCGTTCCCAATATACAATGAGCAGTTCTTC
V: TRBV7-2; D: NA; J: TRBJ2-1; size: NA; CDR3: CASSTQGGIYNEQFF; DNA: TGTGCCAGCAGCACACAAGGGGGAATTTACAATGAGCAGTTCTTC
V: TRBV10-3; D: NA; J: TRBJ2-2; size: NA; CDR3: CAISTNTGELFF; DNA: TGTGCCATCAGTACAAACACCGGGGAGCTGTTTTTT
V: TRBV4-1; D: TRBD2; J: TRBJ2-1; size: NA; CDR3: CASSQDYRTSDSYNEQFF; DNA: TGCGCCAGCAGCCAAGATTATCGCACTAGCGATTCCTACAATGAGCAGTTCTTC
V: TRBV6-5; D: NA; J: TRBJ2-3; size: NA; CDR3: CASSPGDFAWDTQYF; DNA: TGTGCCAGCAGTCCCGGGGATTTCGCTTGGGATACGCAGTATTTT
V: TRBV18; D: NA; J: TRBJ2-3; size: NA; CDR3: CASSPPLRGGVSTDTQYF; DNA: TGTGCCAGCTCACCTCCCCTTAGGGGGGGAGTTAGCACAGATACGCAGTATTTT
V: TRBV4-1; D: TRBD1; J: TRBJ2-3; size: NA; CDR3: CASSQDFGQGVPDTQYF; DNA: TGCGCCAGCAGCCAAGATTTCGGACAGGGGGTTCCAGATACGCAGTATTTT
V: TRBV2; D: TRBD2; J: TRBJ2-5; size: NA; CDR3: CATPREGSQETQYF; DNA: TGTGCCACGCCGCGGGAGGGCTCCCAAGAGACCCAGTACTTC
V: TRBV5-6; D: TRBD1; J: TRBJ1-5; size: NA; CDR3: CASSLKGARGQVNQPQHF; DNA: TGTGCCAGCAGCTTGAAAGGCGCACGGGGACAGGTCAATCAGCCCCAGCATTTT
V: TRBV7-2; D: NA; J: TRBJ1-5; size: NA; CDR3: CASSLVADSNQPQHF; DNA: TGTGCCAGCAGCTTAGTGGCAGATAGCAATCAGCCCCAGCATTTT
V: TRBV3-1/TRBV3-2; D: TRBD2; J: TRBJ2-3; size: once; CDR3: CASSRSSGGVTDTQYF; DNA: TGTGCCAGCAGCCGCTCTAGCGGGGGGGTCACAGATACGCAGTATTTT
V: TRBV4-3; D: TRBD1; J: TRBJ2-3; size: NA; CDR3: CASSLGTETDTQYF; DNA: TGCGCCAGCAGCCTAGGGACAGAAACAGATACGCAGTATTTT
V: TRBV19; D: NA; J: TRBJ2-1; size: NA; CDR3: CASSIMAAGLIF; DNA: TGTGCCAGTAGTATTATGGCGGCCGGCCTGATCTTC
V: TRBV9; D: NA; J: TRBJ1-3; size: NA; CDR3: CASSARGLGGNTIYF; DNA: TGTGCCAGCAGCGCCAGAGGGCTGGGCGGAAACACCATATATTTT